These 10 T cell receptor beta chains came from one sample sequenced in a study of regulatory T cells in long-lasting Graves disease. In building TCR beta libraries, iRepertoire HTBI primers were used together with Arm-PCR of CDR3 regions. TCRdb re-called the multiplex PCR reads with MiXCR, one entry per CDR3 protein. The table shows over 350,000 distinct CDR3 sequences, with about 15% occurring only once. Described time point: newly diagnosed GD, antithyroid drugs for less than 3 months. RNA isolated from PBMCs was used to make the TCR library. These same data were also listed under a study on T cells in Graves' hyperthyroidism and ophthalmopathy.

The source material was peripheral blood mononuclear cells (PBMCs), sampled at new diagnosis, from a patient treated with antithyroid drugs. The receptor set was obtained from a woman aged 40-49 years with Graves disease.

This clonotype has at least ten counts. The rearrangement joins TRBV3-1 to TRBJ2-7; no definite D call. The CDR3 length is 13 residues. CDR1 is LGHDT and CDR2 is YNNKEL in the germline V gene (reference sequence). Trimming pared 0 bases from V and 7 bases from J, leaving 10 bases between. The CDR3 sequence is CASSQDPFGEQYF. In nucleotides, the CDR3 is TGTGCCAGCAGCCAAGACCCCTTCGGGGAGCAGTACTTC.

This clonotype has a count of ten or more. V gene TRBV7-2 combines with J gene TRBJ2-1, with 11 bases matching TRBD2. Germline-derived CDR1 and CDR2 are SGHTA and FQGNSA. The CDR3 is made up of 16 amino acids. V was pared by 1 base and J by 5 bases, with 4 bases of the junction left unmatched. The CDR3 reads CASSLVGTSGDNEQFF. CDR3 sequence (DNA): TGTGCCAGCAGCTTAGTGGGGACTAGCGGTGACAATGAGCAGTTCTTC.

This clonotype was observed many times. This chain joins TRBV11-3 and TRBJ2-1; 8 nucleotides match TRBD1. Germline V gene lookup returns CDR1 SGHNT and CDR2 YENEEA. The V gene end was trimmed by 5 bases and the J gene end by 5 bases; junction bases not matched to a gene: 8. The CDR3 totals 15 residues. The CDR3 DNA reads TGTGCCAGCAGCGACCCGGGACAGGTAGACAATGAGCAGTTCTTC. Its protein is CASSDPGQVDNEQFF. Variable domain in full (rest from reference TRBV11-3 and TRBJ2-1): EAGVVQSPRYKIIEKKQPVAFWCNPISGHNTLYWYLQNLGQGPELLIRYENEEAVDDSQLPKDRFSAERLKGVDSTLKIQPAELGDSAVYLCASSDPGQVDNEQFFGPGTRLTVL.

This clonotype was counted ten times or more. The CDR3 region is CASSDPSGRYNEQFF. The DNA for the CDR3 is TGTGCCAGCAGCGATCCTAGCGGGAGGTACAATGAGCAGTTCTTC. The chain couples TRBV27 to TRBJ2-1, with TRBD2 identical over 11 bases. The V segment lost 6 bases and the J segment 4 bases; nucleotides outside the gene matches: 5. Germline CDR1 reads MNHEY; CDR2 reads SMNVEV (reference sequence). The CDR3 sequence is 15 residues long.

The table lists this clonotype with a few counts. CDR3 in DNA: TGCGCCAGCAGCTTGGCAGCGGACACAGATACGCAGTATTTT. The encoded protein is CASSLAADTDTQYF. The chain is built from TRBV5-1 and TRBJ2-3; tentative D call: TRBD2 (5 bases). V was cut by 0 bases and J by 2 bases, with 7 bases left in between. The CDR3 is 14 residues long. From germline, CDR1 is SGHRS and CDR2 YFSETQ.

This clonotype was picked up many times. V and J are TRBV11-2 and TRBJ2-4, with D perhaps matching TRBD2 (6 bases). Trimming removed 0 bases from V and 2 bases from J, with 11 bases in between. Germline CDR1 and CDR2: SGHAT and FQNNGV. The CDR3 runs to 16 residues. CDR3 sequence: CASSLDRGGPKNIQYF. CDR3 sequence (DNA): TGTGCCAGCAGCTTAGATAGAGGAGGGCCCAAAAACATTCAGTACTTC.

This clonotype was picked up many times. The V gene is TRBV10-2, the J gene TRBJ2-5; no definite D call. Trimming left V 4 bases short and J 1 base short, with 4 bases between. This CDR3 has 12 amino acids. Germline values: CDR1 WSHSY, CDR2 SAAADI. CDR3 nucleotide sequence: TGCGCCAGCAGTGGAACCCAAGAGACCCAGTACTTC. Its translation is CASSGTQETQYF.

This clonotype was observed at least ten times. The rearrangement links TRBV27 to TRBJ2-7, with D perhaps matching TRBD1 (5 bases). CDR1 is MNHEY, CDR2 SMNVEV, per germline (reference sequence). V was clipped by 3 bases and J by 7 bases, with 13 bases between them. The CDR3 has 13 amino acids. This CDR3 reads CASSFQGSMEQYF. The DNA of the CDR3 is TGTGCCAGCAGTTTTCAGGGATCGATGGAGCAGTACTTC.

The gene calls are TRBV20-1 and TRBJ1-2; D remains unclear. Trimming pared 6 bases from V and 4 bases from J, leaving 12 bases between. This CDR3 has 12 amino acids. The V gene's germline CDR1 is DFQATT and CDR2 SNEGSKA (reference sequence). This chain's CDR3 is CSAPRAAYGYTF. As DNA, the CDR3 is TGCAGTGCCCCCCGGGCCGCCTATGGCTACACCTTC.

The rearrangement uses TRBV5-6 and TRBJ1-1; TRBD1 matches 7 bases. The length of the CDR3 is 16 residues. Per germline, CDR1 SGHDT and CDR2 YYEEEE. The trim removed 0 bases at V and 3 bases at J, leaving 8 bases unmatched. CDR3 region: CASSLARRTGDTEAFF. The CDR3 DNA is TGTGCCAGCAGCTTGGCCCGAAGGACAGGTGACACTGAAGCTTTCTTT.